A single sample gave rise to the 27 T cell receptor beta chains below, sequenced in a study of T cell repertoires in ileal Crohn's disease. Generated by immunoSEQ multiplex PCR, the TCRdb table keeps only in-frame clones and is missing some. The repertoire consists of about 11,000 clones, with approximately 78% occurring once and the leading ten covering over 12%. Time point: neoterminal ileum biopsy at postoperative endoscopy, about 6 months after surgery. The sample consisted of ileal tissue. Source of these receptors: an adult with Crohn's disease.

J is TRBJ1-3 and V is TRBV7-8; 9 nucleotides agree with TRBD1. Losses at the gene ends were 5 bases for V and 2 bases for J; bases not matched to a gene: 4. CDR1 SGHVS and CDR2 FQNEAQ come from the germline V gene. The CDR3 has 15 residues. This CDR3 reads CASSVGTGTGNTIYF. The CDR3, as DNA: TGTGCCAGCAGCGTCGGGACAGGGACTGGAAACACCATATATTTT.

V is TRBV10-1 and J is TRBJ2-3; 8 bases align to TRBD2. CDR3 size: 14 residues. The ends lost 6 bases at V and 3 bases at J; junction bases unmatched: 5. Germline lookup yields CDR1 WNHNN and CDR2 SYGVQD (reference sequence). CDR3 residues: CASREGLATDTQYF. CDR3 DNA sequence: TGCGCCAGCAGGGAAGGACTAGCTACAGATACGCAGTATTTT.

This chain links TRBV14 with TRBJ2-5; a possible D gene is TRBD1 (5 bases). This CDR3 contains 17 residues. CDR1 is SGHDN and CDR2 is FVKESK in the germline V gene. Trimming shortened V by 2 bases and J by 0 bases, and 16 bases separated the two germline ends. The CDR3 DNA sequence: TGTGCCAGCAGCCAACTCAGGGTAGATTGGTACCAAGAGACCCAGTACTTC. This codes for CASSQLRVDWYQETQYF.

The chain employs TRBV19 and TRBJ1-4, with D perhaps matching TRBD1 (5 bases). Germline V gives CDR1 LNHDA, CDR2 SQIVND (reference sequence). CDR3 length: 15 amino acids. Trimming pared 8 bases from V and 7 bases from J, leaving 20 bases between. The CDR3 reads CASSLGTTLREKLFF. In DNA, the CDR3 is TGTGCCAGTTCGTTGGGGACTACTTTACGTGAAAAACTGTTTTTT.

This rearrangement joins TRBV11-3 to TRBJ2-5; TRBD1 is a possible D gene (6 bases). Germline assignment: CDR1 SGHNT and CDR2 YENEEA. The CDR3 consists of 17 residues. The germline V and J ends were trimmed by 2 bases and 2 bases, with 18 bases remaining between them. This CDR3 reads CASSLRGTPSLQETQYF. In DNA form, the CDR3 reads TGTGCCAGCAGCTTACGAGGGACACCAAGCCTACAAGAGACCCAGTACTTC.

The V call is TRBV15, the J call TRBJ2-3, with 9 bases that match TRBD2. Germline CDR1 LNHNV, CDR2 YYDKDF (reference sequence). This CDR3 has 17 residues. The trim removed 1 base at V and 11 bases at J, leaving 16 bases unmatched. The CDR3 protein is CATSRGLAGEGGREQYF. DNA for the CDR3: TGTGCCACCAGCAGAGGTTTAGCGGGAGAGGGTGGTCGAGAGCAGTATTTT.

The gene calls are TRBV4-1 and TRBJ2-2; no definite D call. Trimming removed 3 bases at V and 0 bases at J, with 5 bases between. Germline values: CDR1 MGHRA, CDR2 YSYEKL. The CDR3 is made up of 14 amino acids. The CDR3 here is CASSHDTNTGELFF. CDR3 in DNA: TGCGCCAGCAGCCACGACACGAACACCGGGGAGCTGTTTTTT.

This chain links TRBV5-1 with TRBJ2-2; unclear D gene. The CDR3 contains 13 residues. CDR1 and CDR2 from the germline V gene are SGHRS and YFSETQ. V was shortened by 0 bases and J by 7 bases, with 7 bases between the two germline ends. In DNA form, the CDR3 reads TGCGCCAGCAGCTTGGCCACAGACGGGGAGCTGTTTTTT. Its protein is CASSLATDGELFF. The full variable domain, rest sourced from reference TRBV5-1 and TRBJ2-2, is KAGVTQTPRYLIKTRGQQVTLSCSPISGHRSVSWYQQTPGQGLQFLFEYFSETQRNKGNFPGRFSGRQFSNSRSEMNVSTLELGDSALYLCASSLATDGELFFGEGSRLTVL.

CDR3 coding DNA: TGTGCCAGCAGCAGCGACAGGGGGCACGGCCAGCCCCAGCATTTT. This sequence encodes CASSSDRGHGQPQHF. The chain employs TRBV4-2 and TRBJ1-5; TRBD1 aligns across 10 bases. Trimming took 5 bases from V and 7 from J; bases not matched to a gene: 8. Germline V gene lookup returns CDR1 LGHNA and CDR2 YNFKEQ. The CDR3 totals 15 residues.

This chain links TRBV5-5 with TRBJ2-5; a weak D match, TRBD1 (6 bases). The germline gives CDR1 SGHKS, CDR2 YYEKEE (reference sequence). V lost 2 bases to trimming and J lost 5 bases, with 13 bases between them. This CDR3 is built from 14 residues. CDR3: CASSLATGRETQYF. Written as DNA, the CDR3 is TGTGCCAGCAGCTTAGCGACAGGAAGGGAGACCCAGTACTTC.

This clone was found once. The J gene is TRBJ1-2, the V gene TRBV6-5, with D perhaps TRBD1 (6 bases). CDR3 length: 12 residues. Germline CDR1 reads MNHEY; CDR2 reads SVGAGI. Trimming left V 8 bases short and J 4 bases short, with 11 bases between. The CDR3 is CASAGQIYGYTF. As DNA, the CDR3 is TGTGCCAGCGCAGGACAGATCTATGGCTACACCTTC.

The rearrangement links TRBV4-1 to TRBJ1-6; 9 bases line up with TRBD1. The V gene's germline CDR1 is MGHRA and CDR2 YSYEKL. This CDR3 has 15 amino acids. The V segment lost 4 bases and the J segment 6 bases; nucleotides outside the gene matches: 4. CDR3 bases: TGCGCCAGCAGCCCTCAGACAGGGGGTAATTCACCCCTCCACTTT. Its translation: CASSPQTGGNSPLHF.

J is TRBJ2-1 and V is TRBV30; 7 bases line up with TRBD1. The CDR3 sequence is 13 residues long. Germline lookup yields CDR1 GTSNPN and CDR2 SVGIG (reference sequence). The trim removed 0 bases at V and 5 bases at J, leaving 1 base unmatched. The CDR3 reads CAWSVGGNNEQFF. Here the CDR3 DNA reads TGTGCCTGGAGTGTAGGGGGCAACAATGAGCAGTTCTTC. Variable domain in full (rest from reference TRBV30 and TRBJ2-1): SQTIHQWPATLVQPVGSPLSLECTVEGTSNPNLYWYRQAAGRGLQLLFYSVGIGQISSEVPQNLSASRPQDRQFILSSKKLLLSDSGFYLCAWSVGGNNEQFFGPGTRLTVL.

This sequence joins TRBV18 and TRBJ2-5; the match to TRBD2 covers 7 bases. The germline V gene encodes CDR1 KGHSH and CDR2 LQKENI. The CDR3 totals 13 residues. The J segment lost 3 bases and the V segment lost 6 bases, leaving 4 bases of the junction unmatched. The CDR3 here is CASSGGLEETQYF. The CDR3 DNA is TGTGCCAGCTCGGGGGGGTTGGAAGAGACCCAGTACTTC.

The chain recombines TRBV12-5 with TRBJ2-7, with 9 nucleotides matching TRBD1. V dropped 7 bases and J dropped 3; count of bases not matched to a gene: 7. The germline CDR1 and CDR2 sequences are LGHNT and FRNRAP. CDR3 size: 14 residues. CDR3 residues: CASAVDRGSYEQYF. The CDR3 nucleotides read TGTGCTAGTGCCGTAGACAGGGGGAGCTACGAGCAGTACTTC.

This clone has just one count. The chain joins TRBV10-3 to TRBJ2-7; 11 nucleotides match TRBD2. The CDR3 totals 14 residues. Germline V CDR1 and CDR2: ENHRY, SYGVKD. J lost 3 bases, V lost 6 bases, and 4 bases had no gene match. CDR3 residues: CAIRTGTSGYEQYF. The CDR3 coding sequence is TGTGCCATCAGAACCGGGACTAGCGGCTACGAGCAGTACTTC.

This chain joins TRBV29-1 and TRBJ2-6; no firm D call. The V gene's germline CDR1 is SQVTM and CDR2 ANQGSEA. V was shortened by 2 bases and J by 0 bases, with 11 bases between the two germline ends. The CDR3 sequence is 16 residues long. CDR3 amino acids: CSVENWSSSGANVLTF. The CDR3 bases are TGCAGCGTTGAAAATTGGTCGAGCTCTGGGGCCAACGTCCTGACTTTC.

This clone was recorded only once. This chain connects TRBV6-6 to TRBJ2-5; 7 bases agree with TRBD1. This CDR3 has 14 residues. The V segment lost 8 bases and the J segment 4 bases; nucleotides outside the gene matches: 10. Looked up from germline, CDR1 is MNHNY and CDR2 is SVGAGI (reference sequence). In DNA form, the CDR3 reads TGTGCCAGCCGGAAGGGGGCGGTGAGAGAGACCCAGTACTTC. Amino acids: CASRKGAVRETQYF.

The sample holds one count of this clone. V usage is TRBV7-3 and J usage is TRBJ1-1; no definite D call. Trimming cost V 5 bases and J 0 bases, with 16 bases left between them. The CDR3 sequence is 16 residues long. CDR1 SGHTA and CDR2 FQGTGA come from the germline V gene. In DNA, the CDR3 is TGTGCCAGCAGCCCACGTCTTGGGCGCTTGAACACTGAAGCTTTCTTT. Encoded protein: CASSPRLGRLNTEAFF.

The V gene is TRBV7-2, the J gene TRBJ1-2; D is uncertain. The germline V gene has CDR1 SGHTA and CDR2 FQGNSA. The CDR3 covers 13 residues. V gave up 2 bases and J gave up 8 bases, with 12 bases separating them. CDR3 protein: CASSLQHPGGYTF. CDR3 in DNA: TGTGCCAGCAGCTTACAACACCCGGGAGGCTACACCTTC.

V gene TRBV5-4 combines with J gene TRBJ2-5, with 13 positions matching TRBD2. Losses at the gene ends were 4 bases for V and 3 bases for J; bases not matched to a gene: 18. The CDR3 runs to 20 residues. Looked up from germline, CDR1 is SGHNT and CDR2 is YYREEE (reference sequence). The CDR3 region is CASSLKGLAGYSTREETQYF. The CDR3 DNA reads as TGTGCCAGCAGCCTCAAGGGACTAGCGGGATATTCCACACGGGAAGAGACCCAGTACTTC.

By share, this clone counts as large. The chain employs TRBV5-1 and TRBJ1-1; unclear D gene. Trimming stripped 2 bases from V and 1 base from J, with 6 bases between. CDR1 and CDR2 (germline): SGHRS, YFSETQ. There are 13 residues in the CDR3. DNA for the CDR3: TGCGCCAGCAGCTTTCGAGCGAACACTGAAGCTTTCTTT. Its translation is CASSFRANTEAFF.

This chain uses TRBV5-6 with TRBJ2-7, with 11 bases aligning to TRBD1. CDR3 length: 16 residues. J lost 3 bases, V lost 4 bases, and 9 bases had no gene match. Germline V gives CDR1 SGHDT, CDR2 YYEEEE. CDR3 DNA sequence: TGTGCCAGCAGCCCCAAGCCGGGACAGGGGGTCTACGAGCAGTACTTC. It codes for CASSPKPGQGVYEQYF.

The chain combines TRBV12-5 with TRBJ1-5; tentatively, D is TRBD1 (5 bases). Trimming stripped 7 bases from V and 0 bases from J, with 19 bases between. This CDR3 is 17 amino acids long. The V gene's germline CDR1 is LGHNT and CDR2 FRNRAP. Here the CDR3 DNA reads TGTGCTAGTGTCCTCCCGCTGACAGTTTATAGCAATCAGCCCCAGCATTTT. Its protein product is CASVLPLTVYSNQPQHF. Based on the CDR3 plus reference TRBV12-5 and TRBJ1-5, the full variable domain is DARVTQTPRHKVTEMGQEVTMRCQPILGHNTVFWYRQTMMQGLELLAYFRNRAPLDDSGMPKDRFSAEMPDATLATLKIQPSEPRDSAVYFCASVLPLTVYSNQPQHFGDGTRLSIL.

The CDR3 coding sequence is TGTGCCAGCAGCCCTGGTTACGGGCAGGGAATAACAGATACGCAGTATTTT. This gives the protein CASSPGYGQGITDTQYF. This chain uses TRBV7-3 with TRBJ2-3; a possible D gene is TRBD1 (5 bases). The CDR3 contains 17 residues. Trimming removed 5 bases at V and 3 bases at J, with 21 bases between. Germline CDR1 reads SGHTA; CDR2 reads FQGTGA.

The rearrangement uses TRBV25-1 and TRBJ1-2; D unclear. Germline-derived CDR1 and CDR2 are MGHDK and SYGVNS. The germline V and J ends were trimmed by 4 bases and 7 bases, with 13 bases remaining between them. This CDR3 spans 13 amino acids. The CDR3 bases are TGTGCCAGCAGTGTCTACGCCGCTGGTGGCTACACCTTC. Translating it yields CASSVYAAGGYTF.

This clone occurred once. J is TRBJ1-1 and V is TRBV25-1, with TRBD1 as a possible D gene (6 bases). This CDR3 has 17 residues. Germline V gene lookup returns CDR1 MGHDK and CDR2 SYGVNS. Trimming shortened V by 5 bases and J by 1 base, and 20 bases separated the two germline ends. The CDR3 region has the DNA TGTGCCAGCAGTTCCGGGGGGCAAATGATTTGGAACACTGAAGCTTTCTTT. Protein sequence: CASSSGGQMIWNTEAFF. The whole variable domain, remainder taken from reference TRBV25-1 and TRBJ1-1, is EADIYQTPRYLVIGTGKKITLECSQTMGHDKMYWYQQDPGMELHLIHYSYGVNSTEKGDLSSESTVSRIRTEHFPLTLESARPSHTSQYLCASSSGGQMIWNTEAFFGQGTRLTVV.